Only a few counts were recorded for the clone carrying this TCR beta chain. What it recognizes is unknown. Germline V gene sequence: CDR1 GTSNPN, CDR2 SVGIG (reference sequence). CDR3 length equals 15 residues. V dropped 1 base and J dropped 0 bases, with 10 bases sitting between them. Primers: 60 Vbeta forward and 13 Jbeta reverse. Some clones are missing from TCRdb's copy, which holds only in-frame ones; the method was immunoSEQ multiplex PCR. The sample lists about 150,000 clones, 9.7% occurring once. This entry comes from a study of cytomegalovirus exposure and HLA in healthy donors. General study results and limits: Among the sequence variants, a highly shared cluster was likely an artifact of sequencing.

This TCR derives from a man aged 50 to 60 in good health and CMV-seronegative. The chain uses TRBV30 and TRBJ1-5; D not certain. Sequencing was performed on PBMCs. CDR3 region: CAWSGSTLSNQPQHF. DNA for the CDR3: TGTGCCTGGAGTGGGAGCACACTTAGCAATCAGCCCCAGCATTTT.